Listed below are T cell receptor beta chains from one sample, sequenced in a study of blood T cell repertoires in COVID-19. The data were produced by immunoSEQ multiplex PCR, yet TCRdb's version contains in-frame clones alone and is incomplete. The repertoire holds approximately 110,000 clones, with 81% as singletons. Sample: peripheral blood. Receptors originate from a man aged 50 to 59 with acute or convalescent COVID-19. Each CDR3 is given with its conserved first and last residue. Each record gives: CDR3 DNA, CDR3 protein, D gene, clone size, J gene, V gene. A D gene is named only where the DNA matches it firmly. Not every row has a clone size; where given, it reads once, few, many or a size class.

cdr3_nt: TGTGCCAGCCGAGAGACAGTTTCGGGTAATCAGCCCCAGCATTTT
cdr3_aa: CASRETVSGNQPQHF
d_call: -
clone_size: -
j_call: TRBJ1-5
v_call: TRBV6-5

cdr3_nt: TGCGCCAGCAGCAGTCTCCCAGGCTCCTACAATGAGCAGTTCTTC
cdr3_aa: CASSSLPGSYNEQFF
d_call: -
clone_size: -
j_call: TRBJ2-1
v_call: TRBV5-1

cdr3_nt: TGTGCCAGCAGCCAACTCACGAGCTCCTACGAGCAGTACTTC
cdr3_aa: CASSQLTSSYEQYF
d_call: -
clone_size: few
j_call: TRBJ2-7
v_call: TRBV3-1/TRBV3-2

cdr3_nt: TGTGCCAGCAGCTTAACAGGGACAAGTGAGCAGTTCTTC
cdr3_aa: CASSLTGTSEQFF
d_call: -
clone_size: -
j_call: TRBJ2-1
v_call: TRBV7-3

cdr3_nt: TGTGCCAGCAGCTTAACTAGGACAGATAAACGGGGCACTGAAGCTTTCTTT
cdr3_aa: CASSLTRTDKRGTEAFF
d_call: -
clone_size: -
j_call: TRBJ1-1
v_call: TRBV7-9

cdr3_nt: TGTGCCAGCAGCTCCCAACAGGGGCAGCCCCAGCATTTT
cdr3_aa: CASSSQQGQPQHF
d_call: TRBD1
clone_size: -
j_call: TRBJ1-5
v_call: TRBV7-2

cdr3_nt: TGTGCCAGTAGTATAGTCTTCAGGGACACTGAAGCTTTCTTT
cdr3_aa: CASSIVFRDTEAFF
d_call: -
clone_size: -
j_call: TRBJ1-1
v_call: TRBV19

cdr3_nt: TGTGCCAGCAGCTTACAGGGGACAGGGCCCACAGATACGCAGTATTTT
cdr3_aa: CASSLQGTGPTDTQYF
d_call: TRBD1
clone_size: -
j_call: TRBJ2-3
v_call: TRBV7-3

cdr3_nt: TGTGCTAGTGGTTCCGGGATGCGGGGGGGCACAGATACGCAGTATTTT
cdr3_aa: CASGSGMRGGTDTQYF
d_call: TRBD2
clone_size: -
j_call: TRBJ2-3
v_call: TRBV12-5

cdr3_nt: TGTGCCAGCGGTCCCCCAGGGCTTTTCTCTGGAAACACCATATATTTT
cdr3_aa: CASGPPGLFSGNTIYF
d_call: -
clone_size: -
j_call: TRBJ1-3
v_call: TRBV9

cdr3_nt: TGTGCCAGCAGTTTATCTGGGAGGGCTTTCTTT
cdr3_aa: CASSLSGRAFF
d_call: -
clone_size: few
j_call: TRBJ1-1
v_call: TRBV27

cdr3_nt: TGTGCCAGCAGTCCCCAGGGAATGGGCACTGAAGCTTTCTTT
cdr3_aa: CASSPQGMGTEAFF
d_call: -
clone_size: once
j_call: TRBJ1-1
v_call: TRBV2

cdr3_nt: TGCGCCAGCAGCTTGTATGGGGGGGAGAACACTGAAGCTTTCTTT
cdr3_aa: CASSLYGGENTEAFF
d_call: -
clone_size: -
j_call: TRBJ1-1
v_call: TRBV5-1

cdr3_nt: TGTGCCAGCAGGTTCGACCGGACAGTCCAAGAGACCCAGTACTTC
cdr3_aa: CASRFDRTVQETQYF
d_call: -
clone_size: once
j_call: TRBJ2-5
v_call: TRBV2

cdr3_nt: TGTGCCAGCAGCCGGGGCGGGGGGTACACAGATACGCAGTATTTT
cdr3_aa: CASSRGGGYTDTQYF
d_call: TRBD2
clone_size: -
j_call: TRBJ2-3
v_call: TRBV6-5

cdr3_nt: TGTGCCAGCAGTGATGGGAGAGGGAACACTGAAGCTTTCTTT
cdr3_aa: CASSDGRGNTEAFF
d_call: -
clone_size: once
j_call: TRBJ1-1
v_call: TRBV2

cdr3_nt: TGTGCCAGCAGTGTACAGGGTCAGCCCCAGCATTTT
cdr3_aa: CASSVQGQPQHF
d_call: -
clone_size: once
j_call: TRBJ1-5
v_call: TRBV28

cdr3_nt: TGCGCCAGCAGCTTGGCCACAGGGGGCACCGTAACCAAAAACATTCAGTACTTC
cdr3_aa: CASSLATGGTVTKNIQYF
d_call: TRBD1
clone_size: -
j_call: TRBJ2-4
v_call: TRBV5-1

cdr3_nt: TGTGCCAGCAGCTTCACCTACGAGCAGTACTTC
cdr3_aa: CASSFTYEQYF
d_call: -
clone_size: -
j_call: TRBJ2-7
v_call: TRBV7-8

cdr3_nt: TGTGCCAGCAGCCAAGTTTATAACACATCTAACTATGGCTACACCTTC
cdr3_aa: CASSQVYNTSNYGYTF
d_call: -
clone_size: few
j_call: TRBJ1-2
v_call: TRBV3-1/TRBV3-2

cdr3_nt: TGTGCCAGCAGCTTGTACGCGAATCTACTCGGTGATACGCAGTATTTT
cdr3_aa: CASSLYANLLGDTQYF
d_call: -
clone_size: -
j_call: TRBJ2-3
v_call: TRBV5-6

cdr3_nt: TGTGCCAGCAGTAACAGGGGCCGGATCACCGGGGAGCTGTTTTTT
cdr3_aa: CASSNRGRITGELFF
d_call: TRBD1
clone_size: once
j_call: TRBJ2-2
v_call: TRBV2

cdr3_nt: TGCGCCAGCAGCATTCAGGGATCCAATGAGCAGTTCTTC
cdr3_aa: CASSIQGSNEQFF
d_call: -
clone_size: -
j_call: TRBJ2-1
v_call: TRBV5-1

cdr3_nt: TGTGCCAGCAGTTATTCAGACAGGGGATATGGCTACACCTTC
cdr3_aa: CASSYSDRGYGYTF
d_call: TRBD1
clone_size: -
j_call: TRBJ1-2
v_call: TRBV6-5

cdr3_nt: TGTGCCAGCAGTGACCTGACAGGGAATCATTCACCCCTCCACTTT
cdr3_aa: CASSDLTGNHSPLHF
d_call: TRBD1
clone_size: -
j_call: TRBJ1-6
v_call: TRBV6-1

cdr3_nt: TGTGCCAGCAGTGAAGGGGCAGGCCCGAGCTCTGGAAACACCATATATTTT
cdr3_aa: CASSEGAGPSSGNTIYF
d_call: -
clone_size: -
j_call: TRBJ1-3
v_call: TRBV2

cdr3_nt: TGTGCCATCAGTGGGCAATTGAACACTGAAGCTTTCTTT
cdr3_aa: CAISGQLNTEAFF
d_call: -
clone_size: -
j_call: TRBJ1-1
v_call: TRBV10-3

cdr3_nt: TGTGCCAGCAGCTCCACAGTACACACCGGGGAGCTGTTTTTT
cdr3_aa: CASSSTVHTGELFF
d_call: -
clone_size: -
j_call: TRBJ2-2
v_call: TRBV7-2

cdr3_nt: TGTGCCAGCAGCCTTGTAATCAGGGGCAATCAGCCCCAGCATTTT
cdr3_aa: CASSLVIRGNQPQHF
d_call: -
clone_size: -
j_call: TRBJ1-5
v_call: TRBV28

cdr3_nt: TGTGCCAGCAGTTTAAAGGCAGGGGGCTTTTACGAGCAGTACTTC
cdr3_aa: CASSLKAGGFYEQYF
d_call: TRBD1
clone_size: -
j_call: TRBJ2-7
v_call: TRBV28

cdr3_nt: TGTGCCAGCAGCTTAACCCCATACACCGGGGAGCTGTTTTTT
cdr3_aa: CASSLTPYTGELFF
d_call: -
clone_size: -
j_call: TRBJ2-2
v_call: TRBV7-3

cdr3_nt: TGTGCCAGCAGCGTCGGGATACGGGGTGGCTACACCTTC
cdr3_aa: CASSVGIRGGYTF
d_call: -
clone_size: -
j_call: TRBJ1-2
v_call: TRBV9

cdr3_nt: TGCGCCAGCAGCCCTCTACAGGGATCCGAGCAGTACTTC
cdr3_aa: CASSPLQGSEQYF
d_call: -
clone_size: once
j_call: TRBJ2-7
v_call: TRBV5-1

cdr3_nt: TGTGCCAGCAGTGAATCGTCAGGGGGCAGGGAAAAACTGTTTTTT
cdr3_aa: CASSESSGGREKLFF
d_call: TRBD1
clone_size: -
j_call: TRBJ1-4
v_call: TRBV6-1

cdr3_nt: TGTGCCAGCAGCCAAAGCGGAAGTAAGAATTCACCCCTCCACTTT
cdr3_aa: CASSQSGSKNSPLHF
d_call: -
clone_size: -
j_call: TRBJ1-6
v_call: TRBV3-1/TRBV3-2

cdr3_nt: TGTGCTAGTGGACTGGACAGAGCTAAAGCTTTCTTT
cdr3_aa: CASGLDRAKAFF
d_call: -
clone_size: -
j_call: TRBJ1-1
v_call: TRBV12-5

cdr3_nt: TGTGCCAGCAGCCCGACAGGCGCCTTGTACTACGAGCAGTACTTC
cdr3_aa: CASSPTGALYYEQYF
d_call: -
clone_size: -
j_call: TRBJ2-7
v_call: TRBV2

cdr3_nt: TGTGCCAGCAGTTTGGAAAGGGGAGATACGCAGTATTTT
cdr3_aa: CASSLERGDTQYF
d_call: -
clone_size: once
j_call: TRBJ2-3
v_call: TRBV6-4

cdr3_nt: TGTGCCAGCAGCGCGAACAGGGGGGGTTTGGAAAAACTGTTTTTT
cdr3_aa: CASSANRGGLEKLFF
d_call: TRBD1
clone_size: -
j_call: TRBJ1-4
v_call: TRBV9

cdr3_nt: TGCGCCAGCAGTCCAGTACCTCCGGGACAGGGGCAGCACGAGCAGTACTTC
cdr3_aa: CASSPVPPGQGQHEQYF
d_call: TRBD1
clone_size: -
j_call: TRBJ2-7
v_call: TRBV5-1

cdr3_nt: TGTGCCACCAGTGCAGGGACAGGGAACACCGGGGAGCTGTTTTTT
cdr3_aa: CATSAGTGNTGELFF
d_call: TRBD1
clone_size: -
j_call: TRBJ2-2
v_call: TRBV24-1

cdr3_nt: TGTGCCAGCAGTTACTCGCGGGGGGTCTTCGAGCAGTACTTC
cdr3_aa: CASSYSRGVFEQYF
d_call: TRBD2
clone_size: -
j_call: TRBJ2-7
v_call: TRBV6-5

cdr3_nt: TGTGCCAGCAGCGTAGTTTGGACAGGGGCCACAGATACGCAGTATTTT
cdr3_aa: CASSVVWTGATDTQYF
d_call: TRBD1
clone_size: -
j_call: TRBJ2-3
v_call: TRBV9

cdr3_nt: TGTGCCAGCACCCGACTAGCGGGGGGGCTCTACAATGAGCAGTTCTTC
cdr3_aa: CASTRLAGGLYNEQFF
d_call: TRBD2
clone_size: -
j_call: TRBJ2-1
v_call: TRBV5-4

cdr3_nt: TGTGCCACCAGCAGAGATGTCAGGGAACAGGGGGCGACTGAAGCTTTCTTT
cdr3_aa: CATSRDVREQGATEAFF
d_call: TRBD1
clone_size: once
j_call: TRBJ1-1
v_call: TRBV15